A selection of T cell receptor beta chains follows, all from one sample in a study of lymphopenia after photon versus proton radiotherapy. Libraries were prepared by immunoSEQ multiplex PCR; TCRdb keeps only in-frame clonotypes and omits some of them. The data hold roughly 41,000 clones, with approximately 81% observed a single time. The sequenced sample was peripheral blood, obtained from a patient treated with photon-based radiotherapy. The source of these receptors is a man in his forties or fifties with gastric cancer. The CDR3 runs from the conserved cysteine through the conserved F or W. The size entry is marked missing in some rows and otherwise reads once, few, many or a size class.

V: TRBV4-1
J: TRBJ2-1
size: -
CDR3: CASSQASSSLYNEQFF

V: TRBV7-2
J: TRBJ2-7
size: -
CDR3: CASSLAGPSGGQYF

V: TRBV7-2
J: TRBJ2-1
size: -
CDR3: CASSLDYRGNEQFF

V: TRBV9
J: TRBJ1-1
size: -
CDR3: CASSPGQGIEAFF

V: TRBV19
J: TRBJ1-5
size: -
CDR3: CASKAGDSNQPQHF

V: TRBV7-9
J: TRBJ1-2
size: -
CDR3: CASSPSGNGYTF

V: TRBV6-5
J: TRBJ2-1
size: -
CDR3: CASSYSIWGPYNEQFF

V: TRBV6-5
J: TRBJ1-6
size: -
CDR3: CASSPNGSPLHF

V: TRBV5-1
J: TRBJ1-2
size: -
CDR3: CASSTGTAMEGYTF

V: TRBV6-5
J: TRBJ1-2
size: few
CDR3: CASGDSLYGYTF

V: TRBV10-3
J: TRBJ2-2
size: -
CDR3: CAISELGGTSGTDTGELFF

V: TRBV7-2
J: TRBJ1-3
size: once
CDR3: CASSFGTETGNTIYF

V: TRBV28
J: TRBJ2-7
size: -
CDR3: CASSRVGQGEYEQYF

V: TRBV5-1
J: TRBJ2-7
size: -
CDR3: CASSVSAGTGTYEQYF